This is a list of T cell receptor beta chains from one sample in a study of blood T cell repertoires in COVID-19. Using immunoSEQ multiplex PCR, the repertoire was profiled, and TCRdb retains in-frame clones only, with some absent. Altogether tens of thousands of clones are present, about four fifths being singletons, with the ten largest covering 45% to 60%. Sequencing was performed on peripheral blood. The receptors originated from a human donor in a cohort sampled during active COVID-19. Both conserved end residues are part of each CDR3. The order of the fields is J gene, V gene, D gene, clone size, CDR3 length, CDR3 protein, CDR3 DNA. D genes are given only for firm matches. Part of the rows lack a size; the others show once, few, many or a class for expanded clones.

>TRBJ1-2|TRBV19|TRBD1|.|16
CASSIFGTGESYGYTF
TGTGCCAGTAGTATTTTCGGGACAGGGGAATCCTATGGCTACACCTTC
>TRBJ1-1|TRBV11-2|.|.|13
CASSTRGNTEAFF
TGTGCCAGCAGCACAAGGGGGAACACTGAAGCTTTCTTT
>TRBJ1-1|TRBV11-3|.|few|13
CASSSGQNTEAFF
TGTGCCAGCAGCTCCGGACAGAACACTGAAGCTTTCTTT
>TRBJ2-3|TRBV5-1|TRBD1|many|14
CASSLEGRTGTQYF
TGCGCCAGCAGCTTGGAGGGGCGGACAGGTACGCAGTATTTT
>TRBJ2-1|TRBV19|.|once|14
CASSTGPSINEQFF
TGTGCCAGTAGTACAGGGCCGAGTATCAATGAGCAGTTCTTC
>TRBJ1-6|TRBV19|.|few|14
CASSLAGPERPLHF
TGTGCCAGTAGTCTGGCGGGACCCGAGAGACCCCTCCACTTT
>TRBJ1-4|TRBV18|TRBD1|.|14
CASSRAPGQEGLFF
TGTGCCAGCTCACGCGCTCCCGGACAGGAAGGACTGTTTTTT
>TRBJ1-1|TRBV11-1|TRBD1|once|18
CASSLAPGQELLNTEAFF
TGTGCCAGCAGCTTAGCGCCCGGACAGGAATTGCTGAACACTGAAGCTTTCTTT
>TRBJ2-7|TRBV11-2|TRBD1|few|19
CASSLDKGQGVRASYEQYF
TGTGCCAGCAGCTTAGATAAGGGACAGGGGGTTCGCGCTTCCTACGAGCAGTACTTC
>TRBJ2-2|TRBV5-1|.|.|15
CASSLDTGSDGELFF
TGCGCCAGCAGCTTGGACACAGGTTCCGATGGGGAGCTGTTTTTT
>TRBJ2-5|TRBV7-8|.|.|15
CASSLRGGNQETQYF
TGTGCCAGCAGCTTGAGGGGGGGGAACCAAGAGACCCAGTACTTC
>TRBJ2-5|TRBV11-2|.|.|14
CASSIGGAQETQYF
TGTGCCAGCAGTATAGGGGGGGCCCAAGAGACCCAGTACTTC
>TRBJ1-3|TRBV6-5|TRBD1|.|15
CASRKQGTTGNTIYF
TGTGCCAGCAGAAAACAGGGGACGACTGGAAACACCATATATTTT
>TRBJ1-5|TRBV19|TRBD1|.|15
CASSILTGGGQPQHF
TGTGCCAGTAGTATACTGACAGGGGGCGGTCAGCCCCAGCATTTT
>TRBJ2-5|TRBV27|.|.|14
CASSLWGRVETQYF
TGTGCCAGCAGTTTATGGGGCAGGGTAGAGACCCAGTACTTC
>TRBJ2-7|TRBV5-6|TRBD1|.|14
CASTLTGGAYEQYF
TGTGCCAGCACTCTGACAGGGGGTGCCTACGAGCAGTACTTC
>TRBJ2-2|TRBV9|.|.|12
CASSAGTGELFF
TGTGCCAGCAGTGCAGGTACCGGGGAGCTGTTTTTT
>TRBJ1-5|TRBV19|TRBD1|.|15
CASRDSPYSNQPQHF
TGTGCCAGCCGGGACAGCCCCTATAGCAATCAGCCCCAGCATTTT
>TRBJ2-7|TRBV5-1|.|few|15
CASSLASDSSYEQYF
TGCGCCAGCAGCTTGGCCAGTGACAGCTCCTACGAGCAGTACTTC
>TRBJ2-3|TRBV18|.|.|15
CASSPPGGVEDTQYF
TGTGCCAGCTCACCACCCGGCGGGGTAGAAGATACGCAGTATTTT
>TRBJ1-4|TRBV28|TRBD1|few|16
CASSTGGETTNEKLFF
TGTGCCAGCAGCACAGGGGGGGAAACAACTAATGAAAAACTGTTTTTT
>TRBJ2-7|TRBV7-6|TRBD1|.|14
CASSFNPQGHEQYF
TGTGCCAGCAGCTTCAACCCACAGGGGCACGAGCAGTACTTC
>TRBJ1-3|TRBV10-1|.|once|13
CASRLGSGNTIYF
TGCGCCAGCAGACTAGGCTCTGGAAACACCATATATTTT
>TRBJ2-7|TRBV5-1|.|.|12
CASSSRGLEQYF
TGCGCCAGCAGCTCCAGGGGTCTAGAGCAGTACTTC
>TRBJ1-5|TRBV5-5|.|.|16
CASSLTGPLGNQPQHF
TGTGCCAGCAGCTTGACAGGGCCTTTGGGCAATCAGCCCCAGCATTTT
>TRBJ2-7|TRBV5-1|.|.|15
CASSLVAVGLREQYF
TGCGCCAGCAGCTTGGTGGCAGTGGGGCTGAGGGAGCAGTACTTC
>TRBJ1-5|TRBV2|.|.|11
CASRDPGPQHF
TGTGCCAGCAGGGACCCGGGACCCCAGCATTTT
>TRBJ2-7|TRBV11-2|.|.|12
CASSFIGYEQYF
TGTGCCAGCAGCTTTATCGGCTACGAGCAGTACTTC
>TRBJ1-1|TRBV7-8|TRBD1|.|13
CASSRTGSTEAFF
TGTGCCAGCAGCCGGACAGGGAGCACTGAAGCTTTCTTT
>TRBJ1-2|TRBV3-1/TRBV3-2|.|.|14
CASSLTQDNYGYTF
TGTGCCAGCAGCCTCACTCAAGATAACTATGGCTACACCTTC
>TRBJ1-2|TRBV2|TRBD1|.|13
CASSRDRTYGYTF
TGTGCCAGCAGTCGGGACAGAACCTATGGCTACACCTTC
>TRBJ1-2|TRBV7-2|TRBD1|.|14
CASSLQGASYGYTF
TGTGCCAGCAGCTTACAGGGGGCTAGCTATGGCTACACCTTC
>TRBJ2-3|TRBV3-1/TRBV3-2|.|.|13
CASSQGIGDTQYF
TGTGCCAGCAGCCAAGGAATCGGGGATACGCAGTATTTT
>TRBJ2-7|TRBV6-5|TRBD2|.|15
CASSYLAGGTYEQYF
TGTGCCAGCAGTTATCTAGCGGGAGGAACCTACGAGCAGTACTTC
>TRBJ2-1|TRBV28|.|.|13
CASSLQVLNEQFF
TGTGCCAGCAGTTTACAGGTCCTCAATGAGCAGTTCTTC
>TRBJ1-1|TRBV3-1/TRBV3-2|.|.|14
CASSPSGGQREAFF
TGTGCCAGCAGCCCTTCGGGGGGGCAGAGAGAAGCTTTCTTT
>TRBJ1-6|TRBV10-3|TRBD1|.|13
CAIHRGQNSPLHF
TGTGCCATACACAGGGGTCAGAATTCACCCCTCCACTTT
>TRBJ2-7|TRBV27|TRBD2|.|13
CASKASGSYEQYF
TGTGCCAGCAAGGCTAGCGGGAGTTACGAGCAGTACTTC
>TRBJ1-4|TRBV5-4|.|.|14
CASSPSITNEKLFF
TGTGCCAGCAGTCCCTCTATAACTAATGAAAAACTGTTTTTT
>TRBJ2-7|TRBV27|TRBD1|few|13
CASSLRTGNEQYF
TGTGCCAGCAGTTTAAGGACAGGGAACGAGCAGTACTTC
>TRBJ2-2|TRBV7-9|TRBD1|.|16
CASSPDRVSDTGELFF
TGTGCCAGCAGCCCGGACAGGGTGTCGGACACCGGGGAGCTGTTTTTT
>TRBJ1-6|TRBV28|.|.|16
CASSLGQSSYNSPLHF
TGTGCCAGCAGTTTAGGGCAGAGCTCCTATAATTCACCCCTCCACTTT
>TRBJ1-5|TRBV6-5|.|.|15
CASSPTAHSNQPQHF
TGTGCCAGCAGTCCGACAGCACATAGCAATCAGCCCCAGCATTTT
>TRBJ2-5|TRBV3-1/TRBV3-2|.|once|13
CASSPGSVKTQYF
TGTGCCAGCAGCCCTGGTAGCGTAAAGACCCAGTACTTC
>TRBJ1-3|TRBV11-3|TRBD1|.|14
CASSDQDRGNTIYF
TGTGCCAGCAGCGACCAGGACAGGGGAAACACCATATATTTT
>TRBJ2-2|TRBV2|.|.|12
CASSWTAGELFF
TGTGCCAGCAGTTGGACAGCCGGGGAGCTGTTTTTT
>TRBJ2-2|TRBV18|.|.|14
CASSGQLNTGELFF
TGTGCCAGCTCCGGACAGCTGAACACCGGGGAGCTGTTTTTT